These T cell receptor beta chains were read from a single sample in a study of CD8 T cells in ankylosing spondylitis. MiXCR was run by TCRdb on the 5' RACE reads, yielding one entry per CDR3 protein. The data show hundreds of thousands of distinct CDR3 sequences, with about 13% seen just once and 6.8% held by the top ten. Sequencing was performed on blood, either unsorted or a sorted T cell fraction (not recorded which). The receptors come from a male donor with ankylosing spondylitis. CDR3s include the opening cysteine and the closing phenylalanine or tryptophan. The order of the fields is clone size, V gene, D gene, J gene, CDR3 DNA, CDR3 protein. A D gene is named only where the DNA matches it firmly. The size entry is marked missing in some rows and otherwise reads once, few, many or a size class.

-	TRBV7-9	-	TRBJ2-1	TGTGCCAGCAGCAGAGGGACCGATCCCACCAATGAGCAGTTCTTC	CASSRGTDPTNEQFF
-	TRBV24-1	TRBD1	TRBJ2-5	TGTGCCACCAGTGATTTCCAGGGGGCTCGCGAGACCCAGTACTTC	CATSDFQGARETQYF
-	TRBV25-1	-	TRBJ2-7	TGTGCCAGCGGGGGGACTGGAGCCTACGAGCAGTACTTC	CASGGTGAYEQYF
many	TRBV12-3/TRBV12-4	-	TRBJ2-7	TGTGCCAGCAGTTTTCACGGCTACGAGCAGTACTTC	CASSFHGYEQYF
few	TRBV3-1	-	TRBJ2-2	TGTGCCAGCAGCCAGGCCTTGCGGAGCGCGAACACCGGGGAGCTGTTTTTT	CASSQALRSANTGELFF
few	TRBV7-2	TRBD1	TRBJ1-2	TGTGCCAGCAGCTCCCTGGGACAGGGGAGCGATGGCTACACCTTC	CASSSLGQGSDGYTF
many	TRBV7-2	-	TRBJ2-3	TGTGCCAGCAGCCCGTTAGCCACAGATACGCAGTATTTT	CASSPLATDTQYF
few	TRBV20-1	TRBD2	TRBJ2-1	TGCAGTGCTAGACCACCCACCAGGGGACTAGCGGGAGTCTCCTACAATGAGCAGTTCTTC	CSARPPTRGLAGVSYNEQFF
few	TRBV7-2	-	TRBJ2-5	TGTGCCAGCAGCTGGGGGCCCCAAGAGACCCAGTACTTC	CASSWGPQETQYF
few	TRBV20-1	TRBD2	TRBJ2-7	TGCGCCGCGGCGGGAGGCTTCGAGGGTGAGCAGTACTTC	CAAAGGFEGEQYF
-	TRBV5-1	TRBD2	TRBJ2-3	TGCGCCAGCAGCTCCTCAACTAGCGGACGCACAGATACGCAGTATTTT	CASSSSTSGRTDTQYF
few	TRBV4-2	-	TRBJ2-5	TGTGCCAGCAGCCCCAGGGAGGGGGCGGAGGAGACCCAGTACTTC	CASSPREGAEETQYF
-	TRBV3-1	-	TRBJ2-3	TGTGCCAGCAGCTCCCCTGGACTATCAGATACGCAGTATTTT	CASSSPGLSDTQYF
many	TRBV28	-	TRBJ1-1	TGTGCCAGCAGTTTATCATGGGACATTATGAACACTGAAGCTTTCTTT	CASSLSWDIMNTEAFF
few	TRBV28	TRBD2	TRBJ2-3	TGTGCCAGCAGTTTTTCTGTCGGTGTTCTAGCGGGAGACTCAGATACGCAGTATTTT	CASSFSVGVLAGDSDTQYF
-	TRBV5-1	-	TRBJ2-3	TGCGCCAGCAGCTTGGACGGGGAAGTCGTGACAGATACGCAGTATTTT	CASSLDGEVVTDTQYF
few	TRBV15	-	TRBJ1-3	TGTGCCACCAGTGGACTGAACTCTGGAAACACCATATATTTT	CATSGLNSGNTIYF
-	TRBV6-1	-	TRBJ2-1	TGTGCCACCACCCAGGACAATGAGCAGTTCTTC	CATTQDNEQFF
-	TRBV7-7	TRBD1	TRBJ2-2	TGTGCCAGCAGCTTAGGCAGGGGGCCGGACACCGGGGAGCTGTTTTTT	CASSLGRGPDTGELFF
-	TRBV12-3/TRBV12-4	-	TRBJ1-2	TGTGCCAGCAGTTTTCAGGGGACCTATGGCTACACCTTC	CASSFQGTYGYTF
-	TRBV6-1	-	TRBJ2-7	TGTGCCAGCAGTAGATTAGCGGAGTACGAGCAGTACTTC	CASSRLAEYEQYF
-	TRBV7-2	-	TRBJ1-4	TGTGCCAGCAGCTTAGCACAGGGCGCTGAAAAACTGTTTTTT	CASSLAQGAEKLFF
-	TRBV5-1	-	TRBJ1-2	TGCGCCAGCAGCCCAGGGGCCGGTGAGGGCTATGGCTACACCTTC	CASSPGAGEGYGYTF
few	TRBV27	-	TRBJ2-7	TGTGCCAGCAGTTCCGGCGGAGGGGACTACGAGCAGTACTTC	CASSSGGGDYEQYF
few	TRBV20-1	-	TRBJ2-1	TGCAGTGCACCACGGGAGAGCTCCTACAATGAGCAGTTCTTC	CSAPRESSYNEQFF
-	TRBV6-1	-	TRBJ1-3	TGTGCCAGCAGTGAAAGGAGCATCTTGCGCACCATATATTTT	CASSERSILRTIYF